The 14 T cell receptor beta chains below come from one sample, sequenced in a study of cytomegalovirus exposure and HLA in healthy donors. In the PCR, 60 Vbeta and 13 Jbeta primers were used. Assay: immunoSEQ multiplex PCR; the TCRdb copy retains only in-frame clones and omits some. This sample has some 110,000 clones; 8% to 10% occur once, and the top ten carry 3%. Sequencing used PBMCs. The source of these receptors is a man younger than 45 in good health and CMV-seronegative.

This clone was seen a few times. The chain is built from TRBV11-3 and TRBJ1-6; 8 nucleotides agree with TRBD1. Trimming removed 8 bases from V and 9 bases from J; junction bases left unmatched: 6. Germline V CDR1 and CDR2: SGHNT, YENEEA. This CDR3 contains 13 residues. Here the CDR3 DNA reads TGTGCCAGCTCGGGACAGGCGGGTTCACCCCTCCACTTT. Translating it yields CASSGQAGSPLHF. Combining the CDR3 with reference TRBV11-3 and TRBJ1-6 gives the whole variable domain EAGVVQSPRYKIIEKKQPVAFWCNPISGHNTLYWYLQNLGQGPELLIRYENEEAVDDSQLPKDRFSAERLKGVDSTLKIQPAELGDSAVYLCASSGQAGSPLHFGNGTRLTVT.

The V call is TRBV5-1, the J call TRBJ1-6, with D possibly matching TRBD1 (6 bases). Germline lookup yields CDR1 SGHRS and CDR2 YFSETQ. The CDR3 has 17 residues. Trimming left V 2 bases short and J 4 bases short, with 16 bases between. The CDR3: CASSLRTAQGYNSPLHF. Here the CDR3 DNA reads TGCGCCAGCAGCTTAAGGACAGCCCAAGGGTATAATTCACCCCTCCACTTT.

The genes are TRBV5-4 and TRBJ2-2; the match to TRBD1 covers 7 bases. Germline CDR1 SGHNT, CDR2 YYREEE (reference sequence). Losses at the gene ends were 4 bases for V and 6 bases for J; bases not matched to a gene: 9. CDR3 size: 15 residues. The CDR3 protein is CASSPDPGQPGELFF. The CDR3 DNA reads TGTGCCAGCAGCCCCGATCCGGGACAGCCCGGGGAGCTGTTTTTT.

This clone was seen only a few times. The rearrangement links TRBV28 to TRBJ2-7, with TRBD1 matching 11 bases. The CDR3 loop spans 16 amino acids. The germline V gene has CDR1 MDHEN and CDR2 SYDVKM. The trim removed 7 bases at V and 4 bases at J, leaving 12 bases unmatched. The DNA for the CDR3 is TGTGCCAGCAAGGGGGGAGGCGGGACAGGGGGGTACGAGCAGTACTTC. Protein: CASKGGGGTGGYEQYF.

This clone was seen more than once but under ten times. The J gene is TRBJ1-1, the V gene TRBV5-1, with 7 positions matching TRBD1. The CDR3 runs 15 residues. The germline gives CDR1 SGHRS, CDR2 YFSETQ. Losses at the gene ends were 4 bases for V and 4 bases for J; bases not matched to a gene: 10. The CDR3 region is CASSGPTGWSTEAFF. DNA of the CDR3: TGCGCCAGCAGCGGACCGACAGGGTGGAGCACTGAAGCTTTCTTT.

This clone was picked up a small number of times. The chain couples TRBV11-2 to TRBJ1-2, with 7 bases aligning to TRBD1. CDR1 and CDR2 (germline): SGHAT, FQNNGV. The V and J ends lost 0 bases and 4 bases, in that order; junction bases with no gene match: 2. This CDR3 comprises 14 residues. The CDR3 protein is CASSLEGQLYGYTF. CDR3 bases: TGTGCCAGCAGCTTAGAGGGACAGCTCTATGGCTACACCTTC.

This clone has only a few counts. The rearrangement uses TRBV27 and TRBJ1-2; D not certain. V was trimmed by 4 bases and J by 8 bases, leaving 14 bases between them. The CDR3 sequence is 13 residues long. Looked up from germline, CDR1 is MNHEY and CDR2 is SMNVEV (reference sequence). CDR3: CASSSPNNWGYTF. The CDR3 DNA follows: TGTGCCAGCAGTTCCCCGAACAATTGGGGCTACACCTTC.

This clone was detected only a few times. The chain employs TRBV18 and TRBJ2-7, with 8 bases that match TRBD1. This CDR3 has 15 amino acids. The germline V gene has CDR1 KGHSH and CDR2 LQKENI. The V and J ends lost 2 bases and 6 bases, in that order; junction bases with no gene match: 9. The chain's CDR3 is CASSPSSDRAIEQYF. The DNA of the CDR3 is TGTGCCAGCTCACCATCATCGGACAGGGCCATCGAGCAGTACTTC.

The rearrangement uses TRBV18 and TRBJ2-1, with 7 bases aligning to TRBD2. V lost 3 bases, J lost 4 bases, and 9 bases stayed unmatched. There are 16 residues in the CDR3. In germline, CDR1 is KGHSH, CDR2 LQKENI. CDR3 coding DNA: TGTGCCAGCTCACCCCAGGGAGGGGTCATTTACAATGAGCAGTTCTTC. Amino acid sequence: CASSPQGGVIYNEQFF.

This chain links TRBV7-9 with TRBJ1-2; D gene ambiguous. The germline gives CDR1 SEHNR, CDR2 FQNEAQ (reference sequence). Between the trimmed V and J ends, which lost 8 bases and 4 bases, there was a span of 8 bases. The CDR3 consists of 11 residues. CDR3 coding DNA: TGTGCCAGCGGAGGGTCCTATGGCTACACCTTC. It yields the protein CASGGSYGYTF.

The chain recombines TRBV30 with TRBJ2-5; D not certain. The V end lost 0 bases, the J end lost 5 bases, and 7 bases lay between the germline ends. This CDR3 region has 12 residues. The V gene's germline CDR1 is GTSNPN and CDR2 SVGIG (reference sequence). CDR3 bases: TGTGCCTGGAGTGTCCAGAGGGAGACCCAGTACTTC. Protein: CAWSVQRETQYF.

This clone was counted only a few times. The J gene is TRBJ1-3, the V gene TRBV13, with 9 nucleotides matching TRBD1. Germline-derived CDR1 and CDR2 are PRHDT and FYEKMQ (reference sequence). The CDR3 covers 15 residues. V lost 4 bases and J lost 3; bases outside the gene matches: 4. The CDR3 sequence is CASSSQGAGGNTIYF. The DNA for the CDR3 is TGTGCCAGCAGCTCACAGGGGGCGGGTGGAAACACCATATATTTT.

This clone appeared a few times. The CDR3 sequence: CAWSGDSQFQPQHF. The CDR3 region has the DNA TGTGCCTGGAGTGGGGACAGTCAGTTTCAGCCCCAGCATTTT. V usage is TRBV30 and J usage is TRBJ1-5, with 7 bases that match TRBD1. The germline V gene encodes CDR1 GTSNPN and CDR2 SVGIG (reference sequence). There are 14 residues in the CDR3. V was clipped by 1 base and J by 6 bases; unmatched bases: 6.

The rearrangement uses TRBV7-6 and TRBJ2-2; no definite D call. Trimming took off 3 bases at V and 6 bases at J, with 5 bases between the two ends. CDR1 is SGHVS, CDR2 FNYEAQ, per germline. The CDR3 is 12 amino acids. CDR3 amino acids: CASSFMSGELFF. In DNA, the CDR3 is TGTGCCAGCAGCTTTATGTCCGGGGAGCTGTTTTTT.